The T cell receptor beta chain described here comes from a study of T cell changes during pregnancy in multiple sclerosis. Sequenced by immunoSEQ multiplex PCR; TCRdb stores in-frame clones only, minus some. The table has approximately 100,000 clones, 90% to 95% seen once. V was cut by 1 base and J by 1 base, with 10 bases left in between. There are 15 residues in the CDR3. This specimen consisted of peripheral blood, obtained after pregnancy. The chain links TRBV23-1 to TRBJ2-5; possible D gene TRBD2, 5 bases. TRBV23-1 is reported as an ORF; its role is uncertain. The sequence was obtained from a female donor with multiple sclerosis, enrolled in a pregnancy study. The CDR3 DNA is TGCGCCAGCAGTCAATGTGATCGGGGCCAAGAGACCCAGTACTTC. Amino acids: CASSQCDRGQETQYF.